Listed here are 15 T cell receptor beta chains from one sample, sequenced in a study of blood T cell repertoires in COVID-19. Measured with immunoSEQ multiplex PCR; TCRdb has only the in-frame clones, and not every one. Here the sample spans around 130,000 clones, around 80% being singletons. Sequenced input: peripheral blood. All receptors come from a man aged 65 to 79 with acute or convalescent COVID-19.

This chain uses TRBV19 with TRBJ2-3; the match to TRBD1 covers 12 bases. The CDR3 extends over 16 amino acids. CDR1 is LNHDA and CDR2 is SQIVND in the germline V gene (reference sequence). V lost 4 bases, J lost 5 bases, and 7 bases stayed unmatched. CDR3 sequence reads: CASSKWGQGAKDTQYF. The CDR3 DNA sequence: TGTGCCAGTAGTAAGTGGGGACAGGGGGCGAAAGATACGCAGTATTTT. The variable domain in full, completed from reference TRBV19 and TRBJ2-3, reads DGGITQSPKYLFRKEGQNVTLSCEQNLNHDAMYWYRQDPGQGLRLIYYSQIVNDFQKGDIAEGYSVSREKKESFPLTVTSAQKNPTAFYLCASSKWGQGAKDTQYFGPGTRLTVL.

J is TRBJ1-2 and V is TRBV19; D ambiguous. CDR3 length: 17 amino acids. Germline V gene lookup returns CDR1 LNHDA and CDR2 SQIVND (reference sequence). V dropped 0 bases and J dropped 1 base, with 15 bases sitting between them. CDR3 DNA sequence: TGTGCCAGTAGTATAGAGGTCTACCAAAAGATTAACTATGGCTACACCTTC. This codes for CASSIEVYQKINYGYTF.

This clone has a handful of counts. J is TRBJ1-1 and V is TRBV7-9; no firm D call. Germline CDR1 is SEHNR and CDR2 is FQNEAQ (reference sequence). The CDR3 loop spans 13 amino acids. The germline V and J ends were trimmed by 6 bases and 2 bases, with 10 bases remaining between them. The CDR3 DNA is TGTGCCAGCAGTCTCTCCTCTAACACTGAAGCTTTCTTT. This sequence encodes CASSLSSNTEAFF.

The gene calls are TRBV3-1 (or the pseudogene TRBV3-2) and TRBJ1-6, with D unresolved. The CDR3 extends over 19 amino acids. Germline assignment: CDR1 LGHDT and CDR2 YNNKEL (reference sequence). Deletions cut 0 bases from V and 1 base from J, with 16 bases between. The CDR3: CASSQDSPLLWSYNSPLHF. The CDR3 nucleotides read TGTGCCAGCAGCCAAGATAGTCCTTTATTGTGGTCCTATAATTCACCCCTCCACTTT.

The sample holds one count of this clone. The chain links TRBV3-1 (or the pseudogene TRBV3-2) to TRBJ1-6; no clear D. CDR1 and CDR2 (germline): LGHDT, YNNKEL (reference sequence). V shed 5 bases and J shed 2 bases, with 10 bases lying between them. This CDR3 contains 15 residues. CDR3 sequence reads: CASSYSRAYNSPLHF. As DNA, the CDR3 is TGTGCCAGCAGCTACAGCAGAGCCTATAATTCACCCCTCCACTTT.

This chain uses TRBV28 with TRBJ2-5; D perhaps matches TRBD2 (7 bases). The CDR3 contains 14 residues. Germline CDR1 is MDHEN and CDR2 is SYDVKM. The germline V and J ends were trimmed by 5 bases and 5 bases, with 15 bases remaining between them. CDR3 DNA sequence: TGTGCCAGCAGTAATCTGGGGGGGCTGGAGACCCAGTACTTC. This codes for CASSNLGGLETQYF.

This clone showed up just once. The V call is TRBV4-1, the J call TRBJ1-1; TRBD1 is a possible D gene (5 bases). Trimming cost V 4 bases and J 4 bases, with 10 bases left between them. The CDR3 runs to 13 residues. CDR1 MGHRA and CDR2 YSYEKL come from the germline V gene. CDR3: CASSLAGRTEAFF. DNA of the CDR3: TGCGCCAGCAGCCTTGCAGGGCGCACTGAAGCTTTCTTT.

This chain connects TRBV5-1 to TRBJ2-5; D may be TRBD2 (6 bases). The germline V gene encodes CDR1 SGHRS and CDR2 YFSETQ. The CDR3 has 13 residues. V was clipped by 5 bases and J by 7 bases, with 15 bases between them. CDR3 nucleotides: TGCGCCAGCAGACCAGGGCGGGGAGGGACCCAGTACTTC. It yields the protein CASRPGRGGTQYF.

V is TRBV6-4 and J is TRBJ1-2; tentatively, D is TRBD1 (6 bases). Trimming stripped 3 bases from V and 7 bases from J, with 9 bases between. The CDR3 is made up of 12 amino acids. CDR1 MRHNA and CDR2 SNTAGT come from the germline V gene. CDR3 amino acids: CASSEQGGGYTF. The CDR3 DNA reads TGTGCCAGCAGTGAACAGGGCGGTGGCTACACCTTC.

This clone was observed a few times. This chain links TRBV28 with TRBJ1-1, with 8 nucleotides matching TRBD1. This CDR3 contains 13 residues. Germline V lookup: CDR1 MDHEN, CDR2 SYDVKM. Trimming at V came to 3 bases and at J to 11 bases, leaving 8 bases not matched to a gene. The CDR3 reads CASSFSGGRAAFF. CDR3 DNA: TGTGCCAGCAGTTTTTCAGGGGGCCGGGCTGCTTTCTTT.

The chain carries TRBV3-1 (or the pseudogene TRBV3-2) and TRBJ2-3, with D possibly matching TRBD1 (5 bases). V was pared by 0 bases and J by 11 bases, with 15 bases between. The CDR3 is 14 residues long. Germline lookup yields CDR1 LGHDT and CDR2 YNNKEL (reference sequence). The CDR3 DNA follows: TGTGCCAGCAGCCAAGACTCAGGGTTCTTGGGGCAGTATTTT. Residues: CASSQDSGFLGQYF.

The chain has TRBV9 and TRBJ1-1, with 10 bases fitting TRBD1. Germline CDR1 SGDLS, CDR2 YYNGEE. After removal of 4 bases from V and 4 bases from J, the junction contained 10 bases not matched to a gene. The CDR3 sequence is 16 residues long. CDR3 bases: TGTGCCAGCAGCCCCGACAGGACAGGGGGGATCACTGAAGCTTTCTTT. Its protein product is CASSPDRTGGITEAFF.

This chain joins TRBV23-1 and TRBJ2-7; 7 nucleotides agree with TRBD2. TRBV23-1 is assigned to the ORF class and has an uncertain function. V was pared by 0 bases and J by 7 bases, with 12 bases of the junction left unmatched. The CDR3 has 16 amino acids. The CDR3 loop reads CASSQSREGYSWEQYF. In DNA, the CDR3 is TGCGCCAGCAGTCAATCGAGGGAGGGGTATTCTTGGGAGCAGTACTTC.

DNA for the CDR3: TGCGCCAGCAGGCAATCCAGCGGGGGGGCGTACAATGAGCAGTTCTTC. As protein: CASRQSSGGAYNEQFF. The genes are TRBV5-1 and TRBJ2-1, with 10 bases aligning to TRBD2. CDR1 and CDR2 from the germline V gene are SGHRS and YFSETQ. J was trimmed by 4 bases and V by 5 bases; bases with no gene match: 9. The CDR3 is 16 residues long.

This clone was seen a single time. This sequence joins TRBV6-1 and TRBJ1-2; weak D call: TRBD1 (6 bases). The CDR3 sequence is 15 residues long. Between the trimmed V and J ends, which lost 3 bases and 7 bases, there was a span of 18 bases. Per germline, CDR1 MNHNS and CDR2 SASEGT. This chain's CDR3 is CASSDGVTQGLGYTF. The DNA for the CDR3 is TGTGCCAGCAGTGACGGCGTTACCCAGGGGCTTGGCTACACCTTC.